A single sample is the source of the 24 T cell receptor beta chains below, sequenced in a study of radiotherapy plus CTLA-4 blockade in lung cancer. Only in-frame clones appear in the TCRdb table, and some are missing; sequencing was by immunoSEQ multiplex PCR. Among 75,000 to 100,000 clones listed, more than 75% were seen once. The sample in question was peripheral blood, obtained from a patient treated with radiotherapy plus ipilimumab. The receptors were sampled from a human donor with non-small cell lung cancer who had a partial response to radiotherapy plus ipilimumab.

Points on this clone: A much larger clone lies a single base off, so this may be a read error. The chain employs TRBV6-5 and TRBJ2-3; D gene unclear. Deletions cut 6 bases from V and 6 bases from J, with 7 bases between. This CDR3 contains 11 residues. CDR1 is MNHEY, CDR2 SVGAGI, per germline. CDR3 in amino acids: CASSHGDTQYF. The CDR3 DNA reads as TGTGCCAGCAGCCACGGGGATACGCAGTATTTT.

The rearrangement uses TRBV7-3 and TRBJ1-2; a weak D match, TRBD1 (5 bases). CDR3 length equals 14 residues. Germline assignment: CDR1 SGHTA and CDR2 FQGTGA. Trimming stripped 0 bases from V and 9 bases from J, with 14 bases between. The CDR3 DNA reads as TGTGCCAGCAGCTTAACTCGAACAGGTTGGAGCTACACCTTC. Protein product: CASSLTRTGWSYTF.

V and J are TRBV27 and TRBJ2-7; no clear D. Germline values: CDR1 MNHEY, CDR2 SMNVEV (reference sequence). V dropped 6 bases and J dropped 6 bases, with 12 bases sitting between them. CDR3 length: 12 residues. The CDR3 DNA reads as TGTGCCAGCAGCAACCGCGGAATCGAGCAGTACTTC. This encodes CASSNRGIEQYF.

This clone has more than one count but fewer than ten. The gene calls are TRBV10-1 and TRBJ2-3; weak D call: TRBD2 (6 bases). V was pared by 3 bases and J by 0 bases, with 10 bases between. Looked up from germline, CDR1 is WNHNN and CDR2 is SYGVQD (reference sequence). This CDR3 has 15 residues. The CDR3 sequence: CASSDRGKSTDTQYF. The CDR3 DNA sequence: TGCGCCAGCAGTGATCGCGGGAAAAGCACAGATACGCAGTATTTT.

The gene calls are TRBV7-9 and TRBJ1-3; D is perhaps TRBD1 (6 bases). V gave up 5 bases and J gave up 0 bases, with 14 bases separating them. CDR3 length: 16 amino acids. Germline V gene lookup returns CDR1 SEHNR and CDR2 FQNEAQ (reference sequence). The CDR3: CASSTGQQYSGNTIYF. In DNA form, the CDR3 reads TGTGCCAGCAGCACCGGACAGCAGTACTCTGGAAACACCATATATTTT.

V gene TRBV28 combines with J gene TRBJ1-1, with a weak D call TRBD1 (5 bases). The CDR3 spans 15 residues. Trimming took 1 base from V and 0 from J, leaving 9 bases between them. Germline V gives CDR1 MDHEN, CDR2 SYDVKM. The DNA of the CDR3 is TGTGCCAGCAGTTTATTTCTAGGGGTGAACACTGAAGCTTTCTTT. Translated: CASSLFLGVNTEAFF.

The CDR3 sequence is CASSKSGLAGVDEQFF. The CDR3 nucleotides are TGTGCCAGCAGTAAATCGGGACTAGCGGGAGTCGATGAGCAGTTCTTC. This rearrangement joins TRBV27 to TRBJ2-1, with 14 positions matching TRBD2. Germline assignment: CDR1 MNHEY and CDR2 SMNVEV (reference sequence). This CDR3 has 16 amino acids. After removal of 5 bases from V and 8 bases from J, the junction contained 8 bases not matched to a gene.

The V gene is TRBV30, the J gene TRBJ1-4; possibly TRBD1 for D (6 bases). V was pared by 4 bases and J by 4 bases, with 16 bases between. CDR1 is GTSNPN and CDR2 is SVGIG in the germline V gene (reference sequence). The CDR3 covers 15 residues. CDR3 in amino acids: CAWNLGGAGNEKLFF. In DNA form, the CDR3 reads TGTGCCTGGAACCTGGGGGGGGCCGGTAATGAAAAACTGTTTTTT.

The chain links TRBV4-2 to TRBJ2-1, with 7 bases matching TRBD1. Germline V lookup: CDR1 LGHNA, CDR2 YNFKEQ. The J segment lost 6 bases and the V segment lost 1 base, leaving 3 bases of the junction unmatched. The CDR3 loop spans 14 amino acids. CDR3 in amino acids: CASSQARQGNEQFF. CDR3 nucleotide sequence: TGTGCCAGCAGCCAAGCGCGACAGGGCAATGAGCAGTTCTTC.

This chain joins TRBV29-1 and TRBJ2-1; D unresolved. V was cut by 4 bases and J by 5 bases, with 3 bases left in between. CDR1 and CDR2 from the germline V gene are SQVTM and ANQGSEA. The CDR3 covers 10 residues. DNA of the CDR3: TGCAGCGTTGGTAACAATGAGCAGTTCTTC. This translates into CSVGNNEQFF.

V usage is TRBV4-1 and J usage is TRBJ2-2; the D is unclear. The V end lost 0 bases, the J end lost 3 bases, and 11 bases lay between the germline ends. The CDR3 covers 16 residues. Germline V CDR1 and CDR2: MGHRA, YSYEKL. The CDR3 DNA is TGCGCCAGCAGCCAAGATATTACAGCCTACACCGGGGAGCTGTTTTTT. Amino acid sequence: CASSQDITAYTGELFF.

CDR3: CASSPRTNYNEQFF. The CDR3 coding sequence is TGTGCCAGCAGCCCCAGGACTAACTACAATGAGCAGTTCTTC. The V gene is TRBV9, the J gene TRBJ2-1, with D maybe TRBD2 (6 bases). Looked up from germline, CDR1 is SGDLS and CDR2 is YYNGEE. CDR3 size: 14 residues. V was clipped by 4 bases and J by 3 bases, with 11 bases between them.

The rearrangement uses TRBV7-3 and TRBJ2-1; 7 positions agree with TRBD1. With 5 bases clipped from V and 7 bases from J, the junction kept 2 bases outside the gene matches. Germline lookup yields CDR1 SGHTA and CDR2 FQGTGA. This CDR3 region has 12 residues. CDR3 loop: CASSTTGNEQFF. The CDR3 DNA follows: TGTGCCAGCAGCACGACAGGGAATGAGCAGTTCTTC.

This clone was observed a handful of times. V usage is TRBV28 and J usage is TRBJ2-4; TRBD1 aligns across 9 bases. The CDR3 is 14 residues long. The V gene's germline CDR1 is MDHEN and CDR2 SYDVKM. The trim removed 6 bases at V and 8 bases at J, leaving 8 bases unmatched. CDR3 bases: TGTGCCAGCAGCTCCGGGACAGGGATCGACATTCAGTACTTC. Its protein is CASSSGTGIDIQYF. The complete variable domain, with remaining parts taken from reference TRBV28 and TRBJ2-4, reads DVKVTQSSRYLVKRTGEKVFLECVQDMDHENMFWYRQDPGLGLRLIYFSYDVKMKEKGDIPEGYSVSREKKERFSLILESASTNQTSMYLCASSSGTGIDIQYFGAGTRLSVL.

The chain is built from TRBV18 and TRBJ2-3; D possibly corresponds to TRBD1 (6 bases). V was trimmed by 3 bases and J by 5 bases, leaving 12 bases between them. From germline, CDR1 is KGHSH and CDR2 LQKENI. The CDR3 totals 14 residues. The CDR3 loop reads CASSPIGQIDTQYF. The CDR3 DNA reads TGTGCCAGCTCACCCATCGGACAGATAGATACGCAGTATTTT.

J is TRBJ2-7 and V is TRBV18; TRBD2 might be the D (5 bases). Germline CDR1 KGHSH, CDR2 LQKENI. The CDR3 runs to 13 residues. V dropped 8 bases and J dropped 1 base, with 12 bases sitting between them. The CDR3 DNA follows: TGTGCCAGCGCGCGGGCCGGGTCCTACGAGCAGTACTTC. It encodes CASARAGSYEQYF.

The V and J genes are TRBV21-1 and TRBJ2-2; the table's D call TRBD2 went unverified against the DNA. TRBV21-1 is listed as a pseudogene. The CDR3 consists of 17 residues. The CDR3 reads CASSEGTEAPDTGELFF. The CDR3 nucleotides are TGTGCCAGCAGCGAAGGGACGGAGGCCCCCGACACCGGGGAGCTGTTTTTT.

J is TRBJ2-1 and V is TRBV5-1, with 9 bases lining up with TRBD2. Trimming removed 7 bases from V and 7 bases from J; junction bases left unmatched: 6. The CDR3 covers 13 residues. The germline V gene encodes CDR1 SGHRS and CDR2 YFSETQ. This chain's CDR3 is CASAEREENEQFF. As DNA, the CDR3 is TGCGCCAGCGCCGAGCGGGAGGAGAATGAGCAGTTCTTC. Full variable domain (outside the CDR3, taken from reference TRBV5-1 and TRBJ2-1): KAGVTQTPRYLIKTRGQQVTLSCSPISGHRSVSWYQQTPGQGLQFLFEYFSETQRNKGNFPGRFSGRQFSNSRSEMNVSTLELGDSALYLCASAEREENEQFFGPGTRLTVL.

This clone was seen once. The CDR3, as DNA: TGCGCCAGCAGCTTGCGCCAGGGGGCTCTCAGCAATGAGCAGTTCTTC. This encodes CASSLRQGALSNEQFF. V gene TRBV5-1 combines with J gene TRBJ2-1, with 8 bases fitting TRBD1. Germline assignment: CDR1 SGHRS and CDR2 YFSETQ. Trimming removed 1 base from V and 6 bases from J; junction bases left unmatched: 9. The CDR3 consists of 16 residues.

The chain employs TRBV5-4 and TRBJ2-5, with 10 bases that match TRBD1. V lost 3 bases to trimming and J lost 5 bases; unmatched junction nucleotides: 7. This CDR3 is built from 15 residues. Per the germline V gene, CDR1 is SGHNT and CDR2 is YYREEE (reference sequence). The CDR3 region is CASSSRQGAGETQYF. CDR3 sequence (DNA): TGTGCCAGCAGCTCAAGACAGGGGGCGGGGGAGACCCAGTACTTC.

The gene calls are TRBV5-1 and TRBJ1-2; 7 bases map to TRBD1. Germline V lookup: CDR1 SGHRS, CDR2 YFSETQ. The trim removed 4 bases at V and 1 base at J, leaving 16 bases unmatched. The CDR3 runs to 18 residues. CDR3 residues: CASSRGTAEEAINYGYTF. As DNA, the CDR3 is TGCGCCAGCAGCAGAGGGACAGCCGAAGAAGCTATTAACTATGGCTACACCTTC.

V is TRBV9 and J is TRBJ2-5; D is undetermined. Germline V CDR1 and CDR2: SGDLS, YYNGEE. Trimming shortened V by 0 bases and J by 2 bases, and 8 bases separated the two germline ends. The CDR3 is 14 residues long. The CDR3 DNA is TGTGCCAGCAGCGTAGGTGACACTCAAGAGACCCAGTACTTC. It encodes CASSVGDTQETQYF.

This chain connects TRBV11-2 to TRBJ2-7; 9 positions match TRBD1. V was clipped by 3 bases and J by 4 bases; unmatched bases: 7. Germline V lookup: CDR1 SGHAT, CDR2 FQNNGV. The CDR3 consists of 15 residues. This chain's CDR3 is CASSLTGTGIYEQYF. CDR3 sequence (DNA): TGTGCCAGCAGCTTGACCGGGACAGGGATATACGAGCAGTACTTC.

V is TRBV15 and J is TRBJ2-1, with 9 bases matching TRBD2. The ends lost 0 bases at V and 9 bases at J; junction bases unmatched: 12. Germline V gives CDR1 LNHNV, CDR2 YYDKDF (reference sequence). This CDR3 is 17 amino acids long. CDR3 amino acids: CATSRDQVAGVSGEQFF. For the CDR3, the DNA is TGTGCCACCAGCAGAGATCAGGTAGCGGGAGTATCGGGTGAGCAGTTCTTC.